Each of the 20 T cell receptor beta chains below was sequenced from the same sample in a study of Ad26.COV2.S vaccination and SARS-CoV-2 variants. Regarding treatment: roughly 19 received Ad26.COV2.S at low or high dose, single or two shots; 5 received placebo; per-sample allocation not given. Following the first vaccine or placebo injection, samples were taken on day 63. The data were produced by immunoSEQ multiplex PCR, yet TCRdb's version contains in-frame clones alone and is incomplete. In the table there are around 300,000 clones, 86% of which are singletons. Sequences were derived from peripheral blood, sampled in a trial of Ad26.COV2.S vaccine versus placebo. The receptor set was obtained from a person aged 18-60 years who received the Ad26.COV2.S COVID-19 vaccine or a placebo.

This clone showed up many times. The gene calls are TRBV19 and TRBJ1-2; 9 bases agree with TRBD1. Germline CDR1 and CDR2: LNHDA and SQIVND (reference sequence). CDR3 length: 16 amino acids. V was pared by 5 bases and J by 7 bases, with 14 bases of the junction left unmatched. DNA for the CDR3: TGTGCCAGTAGTCAAACAGGGGGCGCCTCCCTCTTTGGCTACACCTTC. It codes for CASSQTGGASLFGYTF. The full variable domain, completed using reference TRBV19 and TRBJ1-2, is DGGITQSPKYLFRKEGQNVTLSCEQNLNHDAMYWYRQDPGQGLRLIYYSQIVNDFQKGDIAEGYSVSREKKESFPLTVTSAQKNPTAFYLCASSQTGGASLFGYTFGSGTRLTVV.

The genes are TRBV6-2 or TRBV6-3 and TRBJ1-1; tentative D call: TRBD1 (5 bases). The germline V gene encodes CDR1 MNHEY and CDR2 SVGEGT. V gave up 6 bases and J gave up 3 bases, with 17 bases separating them. This CDR3 contains 15 residues. The CDR3: CASSLLGPGDTEAFF. The CDR3 DNA is TGTGCCAGCAGCTTATTGGGGCCCGGGGACACTGAAGCTTTCTTT.

This rearrangement joins TRBV24-1 to TRBJ2-3; D possibly corresponds to TRBD2 (7 bases). V lost 9 bases, J lost 2 bases, and 14 bases lay in between. The CDR3 runs 14 residues. Germline values: CDR1 KGHDR, CDR2 SFDVKD. In DNA form, the CDR3 reads TGTGCCACCGAGGGGGGGGAGGACACAGATACGCAGTATTTT. It specifies CATEGGEDTDTQYF.

The chain combines TRBV29-1 with TRBJ2-1; D might be TRBD2 (6 bases). CDR3 length: 12 amino acids. With 4 bases removed from V and 5 bases from J, the gap between germline ends came to 9 bases. Per germline, CDR1 SQVTM and CDR2 ANQGSEA. The CDR3 is CSVGRGNNEQFF. DNA for the CDR3: TGCAGCGTTGGCCGGGGGAACAATGAGCAGTTCTTC.

This clone was recorded once. The gene calls are TRBV21-1 and TRBJ2-7; the D call in the table, TRBD2, was not verified against the DNA. TRBV21-1 is annotated as a pseudogene. This CDR3 comprises 14 residues. CDR3 DNA: TGTGCCAGCAGCCCAACCGAGCGGGGCTACGAGCAGTACTTC. This sequence encodes CASSPTERGYEQYF.

The chain couples TRBV7-9 to TRBJ1-5, with 9 positions matching TRBD1. Germline V CDR1 and CDR2: SEHNR, FQNEAQ (reference sequence). This CDR3 contains 15 residues. Losses at the gene ends were 4 bases for V and 6 bases for J; bases not matched to a gene: 7. The CDR3 region has the DNA TGTGCCAGCAGCTCGGGGGACAGGGCGGTTCAGCCCCAGCATTTT. It codes for CASSSGDRAVQPQHF.

This clone was recorded only once. This chain joins TRBV4-2 and TRBJ1-2; a possible D gene is TRBD1 (6 bases). Germline V lookup: CDR1 LGHNA, CDR2 YNFKEQ. The CDR3 covers 17 residues. V shed 0 bases and J shed 4 bases, with 18 bases lying between them. CDR3: CASSQEITGMNFYGYTF. In DNA, the CDR3 is TGTGCCAGCAGCCAAGAAATTACAGGGATGAATTTCTATGGCTACACCTTC.

The table lists this clone with a few counts. V is TRBV7-9 and J is TRBJ1-1; D gene uncertain. V was clipped by 1 base and J by 0 bases, with 9 bases between them. Per the germline V gene, CDR1 is SEHNR and CDR2 is FQNEAQ (reference sequence). The CDR3 extends over 15 amino acids. CDR3 sequence (DNA): TGTGCCAGCAGCTTAGATCGGGCCTTGAACACTGAAGCTTTCTTT. This translates into CASSLDRALNTEAFF.

This clone occurred a few times. The chain employs TRBV4-2 and TRBJ2-1; no reliable D call. CDR3 size: 13 residues. Per germline, CDR1 LGHNA and CDR2 YNFKEQ. V dropped 0 bases and J dropped 1 base, with 1 base sitting between them. CDR3 in DNA: TGTGCCAGCAGCCAAGATTCCTACAATGAGCAGTTCTTC. It is translated as CASSQDSYNEQFF.

The chain combines TRBV15 with TRBJ1-1, with D possibly matching TRBD1 (5 bases). The CDR3 is 15 amino acids. In germline, CDR1 is LNHNV, CDR2 YYDKDF (reference sequence). V was cut by 0 bases and J by 1 base, with 9 bases left in between. The CDR3 region is CATSRDLGANTEAFF. The CDR3 nucleotides read TGTGCCACCAGCAGAGATCTAGGGGCGAACACTGAAGCTTTCTTT.

The chain recombines TRBV7-9 with TRBJ2-7, with D maybe TRBD1 (6 bases). V dropped 5 bases and J dropped 7 bases, with 12 bases sitting between them. The length of the CDR3 is 12 residues. The germline CDR1 and CDR2 sequences are SEHNR and FQNEAQ (reference sequence). DNA of the CDR3: TGTGCCAGCAGCATCCTGAGGGGGGAGCAGTACTTC. Its protein is CASSILRGEQYF.

This chain joins TRBV21-1 and TRBJ2-1; the table's D gene call, TRBD2, was not cross checked with the DNA. TRBV21-1 is a recognized pseudogene. This CDR3 has 18 amino acids. Written as DNA, the CDR3 is TGTGCCAGCAGCAAACGGGACCCCATAAGCGGGGGGGCCCGAGAGCAGTTCTTC. Protein product: CASSKRDPISGGAREQFF.

This clone was seen a handful of times. The chain recombines TRBV9 with TRBJ2-7; perhaps TRBD2 as D (5 bases). The CDR3 totals 11 residues. CDR1 is SGDLS, CDR2 YYNGEE, per germline. Trimming stripped 3 bases from V and 6 bases from J, with 7 bases between. Here the CDR3 DNA reads TGTGCCAGCAGCGGTGAGGGCGAGCAGTACTTC. Its translation is CASSGEGEQYF.

This clone has a handful of counts. This chain links TRBV27 with TRBJ1-1, with TRBD1 as a possible D gene (5 bases). The CDR3 length is 15 residues. Deletions cut 0 bases from V and 0 bases from J, with 8 bases between. Germline CDR1 MNHEY, CDR2 SMNVEV (reference sequence). The CDR3, as DNA: TGTGCCAGCAGTTTATCTCGGACAATGAACACTGAAGCTTTCTTT. Translated: CASSLSRTMNTEAFF.

This chain links TRBV7-9 with TRBJ2-5, with unresolved D. This CDR3 has 11 residues. Germline V gene sequence: CDR1 SEHNR, CDR2 FQNEAQ (reference sequence). V was pared by 3 bases and J by 5 bases, with 4 bases between. The CDR3 region is CASSFGETQYF. The CDR3 region has the DNA TGTGCCAGCAGCTTCGGGGAGACCCAGTACTTC.

V gene TRBV9 combines with J gene TRBJ2-5, with D perhaps matching TRBD2 (5 bases). Between the trimmed V and J ends, which lost 1 base and 1 base, there was a span of 11 bases. The CDR3 covers 15 residues. In germline, CDR1 is SGDLS, CDR2 YYNGEE. CDR3 protein: CASSVNSSPQETQYF. The DNA of the CDR3 is TGTGCCAGCAGCGTAAACTCTAGCCCCCAAGAGACCCAGTACTTC. Based on the CDR3 plus reference TRBV9 and TRBJ2-5, the full variable domain is DSGVTQTPKHLITATGQRVTLRCSPRSGDLSVYWYQQSLDQGLQFLIQYYNGEERAKGNILERFSAQQFPDLHSELNLSSLELGDSALYFCASSVNSSPQETQYFGPGTRLLVL.

The V call is TRBV9, the J call TRBJ2-5, with 10 nucleotides matching TRBD2. The germline CDR1 and CDR2 sequences are SGDLS and YYNGEE. With V trimmed by 8 bases and J by 1 base, 2 bases remained unmatched. There are 13 residues in the CDR3. This CDR3 reads CASTSGTQETQYF. Written as DNA, the CDR3 is TGTGCCAGTACTAGCGGGACCCAAGAGACCCAGTACTTC.

The chain joins TRBV25-1 to TRBJ2-3; D remains unclear. Germline values: CDR1 MGHDK, CDR2 SYGVNS. With 2 bases removed from V and 7 bases from J, the gap between germline ends came to 10 bases. This CDR3 is built from 13 residues. The CDR3 loop reads CASSEQVANTQYF. The CDR3 nucleotides are TGTGCCAGCAGTGAACAAGTTGCAAATACGCAGTATTTT.

The rearrangement uses TRBV30 and TRBJ1-2; 9 nucleotides line up with TRBD1. Germline lookup yields CDR1 GTSNPN and CDR2 SVGIG (reference sequence). The ends lost 0 bases at V and 7 bases at J; junction bases unmatched: 3. The CDR3 spans 13 residues. The CDR3 is CAWSVQGAGGYTF. The CDR3 DNA sequence: TGTGCCTGGAGTGTACAGGGGGCCGGTGGCTACACCTTC. The entire variable domain, with the rest obtained from reference TRBV30 and TRBJ1-2, is as follows: SQTIHQWPATLVQPVGSPLSLECTVEGTSNPNLYWYRQAAGRGLQLLFYSVGIGQISSEVPQNLSASRPQDRQFILSSKKLLLSDSGFYLCAWSVQGAGGYTFGSGTRLTVV.

This clone has just a few counts. V and J are TRBV6-1 and TRBJ1-6; a weak D match, TRBD1 (6 bases). The germline CDR1 and CDR2 sequences are MNHNS and SASEGT. There are 14 residues in the CDR3. Deletions cut 2 bases from V and 9 bases from J, with 11 bases between. The CDR3 DNA is TGTGCCAGCAGTGAAACAGGGAGGAGTTCACCCCTCCACTTT. Translated, it gives CASSETGRSSPLHF.